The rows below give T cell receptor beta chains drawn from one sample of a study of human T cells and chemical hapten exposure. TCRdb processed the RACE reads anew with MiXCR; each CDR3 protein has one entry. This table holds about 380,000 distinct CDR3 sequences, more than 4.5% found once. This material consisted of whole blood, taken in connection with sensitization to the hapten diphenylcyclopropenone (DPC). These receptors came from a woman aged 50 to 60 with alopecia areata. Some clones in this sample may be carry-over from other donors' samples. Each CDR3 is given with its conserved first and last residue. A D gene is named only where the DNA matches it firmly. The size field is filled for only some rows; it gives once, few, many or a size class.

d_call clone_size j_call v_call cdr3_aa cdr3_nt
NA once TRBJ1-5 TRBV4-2 CASSQDGGAVQPQHF TGTGCCAGCAGCCAAGATGGAGGGGCGGTTCAGCCCCAGCATTTT
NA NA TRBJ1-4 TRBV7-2 CASSLWGREKLFF TGTGCCAGCAGCTTATGGGGGCGGGAAAAACTGTTTTTT
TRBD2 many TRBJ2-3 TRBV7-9 CASRRLAGGLDTQYF TGTGCCAGCAGAAGACTAGCGGGGGGCCTAGATACGCAGTATTTT
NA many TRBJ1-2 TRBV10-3 CAISEGRTYGYTF TGTGCCATCAGTGAGGGCAGGACCTATGGCTACACCTTC
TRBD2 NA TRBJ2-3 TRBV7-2 CASSFRSGSGADTQYF TGTGCCAGCAGCTTCCGAAGCGGGAGTGGCGCAGATACGCAGTATTTT
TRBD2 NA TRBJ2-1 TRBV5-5 CASSPQEAGGYNEQFF TGTGCCAGCAGCCCTCAGGAAGCGGGAGGGTACAATGAGCAGTTCTTC
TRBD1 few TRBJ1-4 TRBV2 CASSGTGFGEKLFF TGTGCCAGCAGTGGGACAGGGTTCGGAGAAAAACTGTTTTTT
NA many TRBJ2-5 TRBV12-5 CASGLGGEETQYF TGTGCTAGTGGTTTGGGGGGGGAAGAGACCCAGTACTTC
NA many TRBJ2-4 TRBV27 CASSETGLYIQYF TGTGCCAGCAGTGAAACGGGGTTATACATTCAGTACTTC
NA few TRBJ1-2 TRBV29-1 CSVEGGGSYGYTF TGCAGCGTTGAAGGCGGGGGCTCCTATGGCTACACCTTC
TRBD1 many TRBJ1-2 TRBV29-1 CSAPHRDSVYGYTF TGCAGCGCCCCTCACCGGGACAGCGTTTATGGCTACACCTTC
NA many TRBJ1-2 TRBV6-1 CASSDPRQTLYGYTF TGTGCCAGCAGTGACCCCCGACAGACTCTCTATGGCTACACCTTC
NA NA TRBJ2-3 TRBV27 CATTGIHTQYF TGTGCCACCACGGGGATACATACGCAGTATTTT
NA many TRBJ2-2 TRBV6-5 CASSYPDITGELFF TGTGCCAGCAGTTACCCGGACATCACCGGGGAGCTGTTTTTT
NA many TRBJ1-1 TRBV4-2 CASSQGRTALIAEAFF TGTGCCAGCAGCCAAGGTCGGACAGCGCTAATAGCTGAAGCTTTCTTT
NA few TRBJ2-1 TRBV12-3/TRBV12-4 CASSFGEQFF TGTGCCAGCAGTTTCGGTGAGCAGTTCTTC
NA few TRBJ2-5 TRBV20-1 CSAMGNSRETQYF TGCAGTGCTATGGGGAACAGCAGGGAGACCCAGTACTTC
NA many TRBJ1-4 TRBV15 CATSRDLQGEEKLFF TGTGCCACCAGCAGAGATCTACAGGGAGAAGAAAAACTGTTTTTT
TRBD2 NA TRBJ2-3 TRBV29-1 CSVQGSGEGTPQYF TGCAGCGTTCAAGGTAGCGGGGAAGGGACCCCGCAGTATTTT